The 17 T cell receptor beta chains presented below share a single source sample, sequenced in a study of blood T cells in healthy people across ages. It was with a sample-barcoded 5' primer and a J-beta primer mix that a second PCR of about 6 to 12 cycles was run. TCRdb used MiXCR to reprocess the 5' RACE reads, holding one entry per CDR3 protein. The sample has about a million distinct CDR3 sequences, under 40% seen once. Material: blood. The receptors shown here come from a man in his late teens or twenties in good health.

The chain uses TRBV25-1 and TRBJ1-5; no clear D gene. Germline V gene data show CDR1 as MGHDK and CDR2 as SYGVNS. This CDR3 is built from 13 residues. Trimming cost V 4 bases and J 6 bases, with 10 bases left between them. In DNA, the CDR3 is TGTGCCAGCAGTGCGGGGAGGACTCAGCCCCAGCATTTT. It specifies CASSAGRTQPQHF. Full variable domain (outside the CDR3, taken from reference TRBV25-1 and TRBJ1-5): EADIYQTPRYLVIGTGKKITLECSQTMGHDKMYWYQQDPGMELHLIHYSYGVNSTEKGDLSSESTVSRIRTEHFPLTLESARPSHTSQYLCASSAGRTQPQHFGDGTRLSIL.

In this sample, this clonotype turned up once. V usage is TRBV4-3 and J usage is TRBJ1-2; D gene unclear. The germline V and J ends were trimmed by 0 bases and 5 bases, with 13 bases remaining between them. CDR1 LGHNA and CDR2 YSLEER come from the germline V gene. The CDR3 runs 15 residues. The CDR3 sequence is CASSQEYISRYGYTF. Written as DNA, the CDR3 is TGCGCCAGCAGCCAAGAATACATTTCACGGTATGGCTACACCTTC.

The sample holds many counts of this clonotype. This chain's CDR3 is CASSQLWTEAFF. CDR3 nucleotide sequence: TGTGCCAGCAGCCAACTATGGACTGAAGCTTTCTTT. The chain is built from TRBV14 and TRBJ1-1; D remains ambiguous. The V end lost 2 bases, the J end lost 5 bases, and 6 bases lay between the germline ends. Per germline, CDR1 SGHDN and CDR2 FVKESK. The CDR3 is 12 residues long.

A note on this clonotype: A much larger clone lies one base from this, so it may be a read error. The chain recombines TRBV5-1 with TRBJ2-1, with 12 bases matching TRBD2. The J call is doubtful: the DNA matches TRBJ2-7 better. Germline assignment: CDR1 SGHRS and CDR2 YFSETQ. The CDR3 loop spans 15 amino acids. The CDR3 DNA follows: TGCGCCAGCAGCTGGACTAGCGGGGCCAACAATGAGCAGTACTTC. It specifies CASSWTSGANNEQYF.

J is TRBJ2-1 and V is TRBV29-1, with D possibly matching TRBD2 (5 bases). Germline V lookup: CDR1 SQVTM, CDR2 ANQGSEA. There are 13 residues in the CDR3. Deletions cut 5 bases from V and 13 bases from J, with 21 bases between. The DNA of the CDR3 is TGCAGCGTTAGGAGGTCGGCCCAAGAGACCCAGTTCTTC. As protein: CSVRRSAQETQFF.

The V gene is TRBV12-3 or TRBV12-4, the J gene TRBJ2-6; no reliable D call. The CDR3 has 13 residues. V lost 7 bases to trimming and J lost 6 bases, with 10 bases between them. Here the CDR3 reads CASNSSPANVLTF. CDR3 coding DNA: TGTGCCAGCAACAGTTCGCCGGCCAACGTCCTGACTTTC.

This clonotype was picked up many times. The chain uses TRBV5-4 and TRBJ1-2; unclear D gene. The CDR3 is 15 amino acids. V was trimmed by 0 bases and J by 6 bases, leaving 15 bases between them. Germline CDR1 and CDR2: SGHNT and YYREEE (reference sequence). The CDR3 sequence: CASSLDGEQVNGYTF. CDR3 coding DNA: TGTGCCAGCAGCTTGGATGGGGAGCAAGTGAATGGCTACACCTTC.

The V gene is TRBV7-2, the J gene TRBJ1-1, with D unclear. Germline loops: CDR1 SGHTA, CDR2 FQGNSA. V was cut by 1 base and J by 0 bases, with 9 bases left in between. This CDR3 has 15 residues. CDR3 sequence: CASSLGELMNTEAFF. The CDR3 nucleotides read TGTGCCAGCAGCTTAGGGGAGCTGATGAACACTGAAGCTTTCTTT.

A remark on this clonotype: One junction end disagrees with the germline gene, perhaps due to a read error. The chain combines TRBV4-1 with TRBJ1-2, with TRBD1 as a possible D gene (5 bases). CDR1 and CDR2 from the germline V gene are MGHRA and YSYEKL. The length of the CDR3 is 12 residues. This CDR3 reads CAGSQGGYGYTF. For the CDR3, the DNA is TGCGCCGGCAGCCAGGGAGGTTACGGCTACACCTTC.

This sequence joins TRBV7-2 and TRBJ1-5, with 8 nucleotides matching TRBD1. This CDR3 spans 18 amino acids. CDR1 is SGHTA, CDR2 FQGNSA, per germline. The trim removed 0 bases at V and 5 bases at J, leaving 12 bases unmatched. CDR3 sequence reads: CASSLALTGVVGYQPQHF. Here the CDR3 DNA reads TGTGCCAGCAGCTTAGCTTTGACAGGGGTAGTAGGATATCAGCCCCAGCATTTT.

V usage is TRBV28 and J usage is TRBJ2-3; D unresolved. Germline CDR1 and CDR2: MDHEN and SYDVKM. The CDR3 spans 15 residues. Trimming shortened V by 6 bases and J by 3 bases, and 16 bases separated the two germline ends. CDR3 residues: CASSPLKFDTDTQYF. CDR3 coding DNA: TGTGCCAGCAGCCCCCTGAAGTTCGATACAGATACGCAGTATTTT.

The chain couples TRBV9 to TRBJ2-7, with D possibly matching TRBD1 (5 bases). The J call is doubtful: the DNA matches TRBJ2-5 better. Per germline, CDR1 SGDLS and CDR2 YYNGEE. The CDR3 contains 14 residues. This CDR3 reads CASSATGNVGTQYF. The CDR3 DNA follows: TGTGCCAGCAGCGCAACAGGAAACGTGGGGACCCAGTACTTC.

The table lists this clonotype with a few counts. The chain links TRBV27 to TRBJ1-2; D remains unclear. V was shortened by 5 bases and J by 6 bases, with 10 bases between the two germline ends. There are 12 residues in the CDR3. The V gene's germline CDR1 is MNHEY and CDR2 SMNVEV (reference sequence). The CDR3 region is CASSAKGHGYTF. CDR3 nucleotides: TGTGCCAGCAGTGCAAAAGGCCATGGCTACACCTTC.

The DNA for the CDR3 is TGTGCCAGCAGTGTGGCCGGGACAGCAGGCACCGGGGAGCTGTTTTTT. Translating gives CASSVAGTAGTGELFF. J is TRBJ2-2 and V is TRBV6-6; 7 nucleotides line up with TRBD1. Looked up from germline, CDR1 is MNHNY and CDR2 is SVGAGI (reference sequence). V was clipped by 5 bases and J by 4 bases; unmatched bases: 10. This CDR3 spans 16 amino acids.

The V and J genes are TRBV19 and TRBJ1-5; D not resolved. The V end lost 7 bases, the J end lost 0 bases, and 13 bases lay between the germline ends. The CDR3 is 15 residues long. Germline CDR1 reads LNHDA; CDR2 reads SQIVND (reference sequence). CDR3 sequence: CASITRAYSNQPQHF. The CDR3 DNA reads TGTGCCAGTATCACCCGGGCCTATAGCAATCAGCCCCAGCATTTT.

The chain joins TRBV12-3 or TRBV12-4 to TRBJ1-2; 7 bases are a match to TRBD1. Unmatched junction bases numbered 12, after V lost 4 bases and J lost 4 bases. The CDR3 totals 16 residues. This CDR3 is CASSSDRQGWSYGYTF. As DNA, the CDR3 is TGTGCCAGCAGTTCCGACCGACAGGGATGGAGCTATGGCTACACCTTC.

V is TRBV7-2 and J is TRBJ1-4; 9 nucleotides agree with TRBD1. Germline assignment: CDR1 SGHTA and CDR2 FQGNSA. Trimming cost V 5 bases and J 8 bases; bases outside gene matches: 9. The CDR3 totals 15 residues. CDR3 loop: CASSLRTGEDEKLFF. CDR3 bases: TGTGCCAGCAGCCTCAGGACAGGGGAGGACGAAAAACTGTTTTTT. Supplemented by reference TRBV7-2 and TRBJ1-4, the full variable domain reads GAGVSQSPSNKVTEKGKDVELRCDPISGHTALYWYRQSLGQGLEFLIYFQGNSAPDKSGLPSDRFSAERTGGSVSTLTIQRTQQEDSAVYLCASSLRTGEDEKLFFGSGTQLSVL.